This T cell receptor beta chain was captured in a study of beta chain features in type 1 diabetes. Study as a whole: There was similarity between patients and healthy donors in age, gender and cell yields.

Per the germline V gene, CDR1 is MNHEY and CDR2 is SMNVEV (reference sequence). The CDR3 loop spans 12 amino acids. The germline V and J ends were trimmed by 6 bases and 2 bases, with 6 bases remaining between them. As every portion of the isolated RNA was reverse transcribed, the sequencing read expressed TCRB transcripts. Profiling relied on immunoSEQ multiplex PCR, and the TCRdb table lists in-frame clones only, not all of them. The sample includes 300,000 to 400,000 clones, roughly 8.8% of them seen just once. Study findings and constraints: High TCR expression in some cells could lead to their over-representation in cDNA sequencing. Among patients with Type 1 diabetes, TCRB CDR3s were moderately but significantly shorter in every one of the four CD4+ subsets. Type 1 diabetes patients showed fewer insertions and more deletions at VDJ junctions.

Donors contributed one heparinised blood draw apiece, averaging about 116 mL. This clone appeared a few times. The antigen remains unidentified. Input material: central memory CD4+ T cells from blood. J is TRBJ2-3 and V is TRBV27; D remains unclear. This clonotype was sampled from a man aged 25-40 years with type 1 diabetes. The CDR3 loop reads CASSRTTDTQYF. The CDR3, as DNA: TGTGCCAGCAGCCGTACCACAGATACGCAGTATTTT.